The 16 T cell receptor beta chains presented below share a single source sample, sequenced in a study of shared clonotypes between healthy human individuals. The protocol was immunoSEQ multiplex PCR, while the TCRdb copy is restricted to in-frame clones and leaves out a portion. The sample contains 2 million or so clones, 85% to 95% of which appear only once. The sequencing input was naive CD4+ T cells sorted from blood. Specified subset: CD45RA+ positively selected. These receptors all come from a man between 18 and 29 years old in good health.

The V gene is TRBV30, the J gene TRBJ1-5; D possibly corresponds to TRBD1 (5 bases). V dropped 2 bases and J dropped 4 bases, with 12 bases sitting between them. The CDR3 loop spans 14 amino acids. Germline lookup yields CDR1 GTSNPN and CDR2 SVGIG (reference sequence). The CDR3: CAWSPRAGNQPQHF. CDR3 nucleotides: TGTGCCTGGAGTCCACGGGCAGGGAATCAGCCCCAGCATTTT.

For this clone: Other nucleotide sequences from this sample produce the same CDR3. This chain links TRBV19 with TRBJ1-1, with D perhaps matching TRBD1 (5 bases). Per germline, CDR1 LNHDA and CDR2 SQIVND (reference sequence). Trimming left V 6 bases short and J 0 bases short, with 8 bases between. The CDR3 has 13 residues. As DNA, the CDR3 is TGTGCCAGTAGGGACACTTTGAACACTGAAGCTTTCTTT. This translates into CASRDTLNTEAFF.

The chain has TRBV6-5 and TRBJ2-5, with 8 bases identical to TRBD1. Looked up from germline, CDR1 is MNHEY and CDR2 is SVGAGI. The CDR3 totals 13 residues. J gave up 2 bases and V 10 bases, and 6 bases lay outside the gene matches. The CDR3 is CATTTGAQETQYF. CDR3 nucleotide sequence: TGTGCCACCACGACAGGGGCACAAGAGACCCAGTACTTC.

A remark on this clone: The sample has other DNA sequences that encode this CDR3 too. This chain connects TRBV7-9 to TRBJ2-7; D may be TRBD2 (6 bases). This CDR3 region has 15 residues. Germline CDR1 reads SEHNR; CDR2 reads FQNEAQ (reference sequence). Trimming pared 1 base from V and 1 base from J, leaving 11 bases between. The CDR3 sequence is CASSLGAGPSYEQYF. The CDR3 DNA reads as TGTGCCAGCAGCTTAGGGGCGGGGCCATCCTACGAGCAGTACTTC. The whole variable domain, filled in from reference TRBV7-9 and TRBJ2-7, reads DTGVSQNPRHKITKRGQNVTFRCDPISEHNRLYWYRQTLGQGPEFLTYFQNEAQLEKSRLLSDRFSAERPKGSFSTLEIQRTEQGDSAMYLCASSLGAGPSYEQYFGPGTRLTVT.

V gene TRBV6-1 combines with J gene TRBJ1-2; D is undetermined. Trimming removed 4 bases from V and 4 bases from J, with 7 bases in between. The CDR3 is made up of 12 amino acids. The germline CDR1 and CDR2 sequences are MNHNS and SASEGT. CDR3: CASSGPLYGYTF. The CDR3 bases are TGTGCCAGCAGTGGCCCCCTCTATGGCTACACCTTC.

The chain uses TRBV4-3 and TRBJ2-3; 8 bases agree with TRBD1. CDR1 LGHNA and CDR2 YSLEER come from the germline V gene. V lost 8 bases to trimming and J lost 0 bases; unmatched junction nucleotides: 19. The CDR3 is 19 amino acids. The CDR3 here is CASSRGQGNPLESTDTQYF. CDR3 in DNA: TGCGCCAGCTCCCGAGGACAGGGAAATCCCCTGGAGAGCACAGATACGCAGTATTTT.

The rearrangement joins TRBV27 to TRBJ1-5; D call uncertain. V lost 5 bases and J 2 bases, leaving 13 bases between the germline ends. The CDR3 spans 15 residues. The germline V gene encodes CDR1 MNHEY and CDR2 SMNVEV (reference sequence). The DNA of the CDR3 is TGTGCCAGCAGTCCCGAAGGTACTGGCAATCAGCCCCAGCATTTT. It is translated as CASSPEGTGNQPQHF.

The V call is TRBV2, the J call TRBJ2-1; perhaps TRBD1 as D (6 bases). The CDR3 covers 13 residues. CDR1 is SNHLY, CDR2 FYNNEI, per germline. Between the trimmed V and J ends, which lost 6 bases and 4 bases, there was a span of 10 bases. The CDR3 here is CASSGTLYNEQFF. The CDR3 DNA is TGTGCCAGCAGCGGGACACTATACAATGAGCAGTTCTTC. The complete variable domain, with remaining parts taken from reference TRBV2 and TRBJ2-1, reads EPEVTQTPSHQVTQMGQEVILRCVPISNHLYFYWYRQILGQKVEFLVSFYNNEISEKSEIFDDQFSVERPDGSNFTLKIRSTKLEDSAMYFCASSGTLYNEQFFGPGTRLTVL.

This sequence joins TRBV7-9 and TRBJ1-2, with no clear D. The CDR3 runs 14 residues. V gave up 1 base and J gave up 2 bases, with 8 bases separating them. Germline V gene lookup returns CDR1 SEHNR and CDR2 FQNEAQ (reference sequence). As DNA, the CDR3 is TGTGCCAGCAGCTTAGTAGCAGCAAACTATGGCTACACCTTC. Translating it yields CASSLVAANYGYTF.

V gene TRBV4-2 combines with J gene TRBJ1-5; D unclear. Trimming pared 1 base from V and 3 bases from J, leaving 13 bases between. This CDR3 has 16 amino acids. Germline CDR1 and CDR2: LGHNA and YNFKEQ. The chain's CDR3 is CASSQVESRTNQPQHF. CDR3 in DNA: TGTGCCAGCAGCCAAGTGGAGTCCAGAACCAATCAGCCCCAGCATTTT.

In its sample, this clone was seen once. Other DNA sequences from this sample encode an identical CDR3 as well. This chain links TRBV29-1 with TRBJ1-1, with 12 bases that match TRBD1. The CDR3 contains 12 residues. The trim removed 6 bases at V and 6 bases at J, leaving 2 bases unmatched. Germline V gives CDR1 SQVTM, CDR2 ANQGSEA. The CDR3 sequence is CSVGQGAAEAFF. CDR3 DNA sequence: TGCAGCGTGGGACAGGGGGCCGCTGAAGCTTTCTTT.

V gene TRBV15 combines with J gene TRBJ2-5; TRBD2 might be the D (6 bases). Between the trimmed V and J ends, which lost 0 bases and 5 bases, there was a span of 13 bases. This CDR3 has 15 amino acids. Germline V lookup: CDR1 LNHNV, CDR2 YYDKDF (reference sequence). The CDR3 spells CATSRDGGKEETQYF. In DNA form, the CDR3 reads TGTGCCACCAGCAGAGATGGGGGGAAGGAGGAGACCCAGTACTTC.

V and J are TRBV10-3 and TRBJ1-6, with D tentatively TRBD1 (5 bases). There are 17 residues in the CDR3. The germline V gene has CDR1 ENHRY and CDR2 SYGVKD. Trimming pared 0 bases from V and 8 bases from J, leaving 17 bases between. The CDR3 region is CAISESRNSRGDSPLHF. The CDR3 nucleotides read TGTGCCATCAGTGAGTCGCGGAATTCCCGAGGGGATTCACCCCTCCACTTT.

Only one count was recorded for this clone. V is TRBV30 and J is TRBJ2-1; a possible D gene is TRBD2 (5 bases). Germline values: CDR1 GTSNPN, CDR2 SVGIG (reference sequence). The V end was cut by 4 bases, the J end by 9 bases, with 22 bases between. This CDR3 comprises 15 residues. The CDR3 reads CAWTPSPGSKGEQFF. The CDR3 nucleotides read TGTGCCTGGACCCCCTCTCCGGGGTCTAAAGGTGAGCAGTTCTTC.

V and J are TRBV5-4 and TRBJ2-2; possible D gene TRBD2, 6 bases. Trimming removed 5 bases from V and 1 base from J, with 15 bases in between. The CDR3 length is 16 residues. The V gene's germline CDR1 is SGHNT and CDR2 YYREEE (reference sequence). CDR3 amino acids: CASSWGVSGNTGELFF. As DNA, the CDR3 is TGTGCCAGCAGTTGGGGGGTATCTGGGAACACCGGGGAGCTGTTTTTT.

Turning to this clone: The same CDR3 also results from other DNA sequences found in this sample. The chain recombines TRBV5-1 with TRBJ1-3; tentative D call: TRBD1 (6 bases). The CDR3 covers 15 residues. From germline, CDR1 is SGHRS and CDR2 YFSETQ. With 0 bases removed from V and 2 bases from J, the gap between germline ends came to 9 bases. The CDR3 loop reads CASSLDPGAGNTIYF. CDR3 nucleotide sequence: TGCGCCAGCAGCTTGGATCCAGGGGCTGGAAACACCATATATTTT.